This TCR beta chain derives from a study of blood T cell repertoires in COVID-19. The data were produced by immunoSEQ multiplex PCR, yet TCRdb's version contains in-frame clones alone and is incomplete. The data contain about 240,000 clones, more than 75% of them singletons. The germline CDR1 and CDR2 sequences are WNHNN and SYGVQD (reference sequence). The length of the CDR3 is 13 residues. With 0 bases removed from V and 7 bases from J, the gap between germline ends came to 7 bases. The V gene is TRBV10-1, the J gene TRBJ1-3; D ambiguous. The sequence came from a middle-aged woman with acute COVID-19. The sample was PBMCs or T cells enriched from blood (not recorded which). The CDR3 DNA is TGCGCCAGCAGTGAGTCAGGAGGGAACACCATATATTTT. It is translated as CASSESGGNTIYF.